One sample yielded the 18 T cell receptor beta chains listed below, sequenced in a study of beta chain features in type 1 diabetes. Points from the study as a whole: Significant though moderate, a shortening of TCRB CDR3s appeared in all four CD4+ subsets of Type 1 diabetes patients.

For these TCRs, the target antigens are not known. The isolated RNA, all of it, was reverse transcribed, so expressed TCRB transcripts were what got sequenced. Generated by immunoSEQ multiplex PCR, the TCRdb table keeps only in-frame clones and is missing some. Among 120,000 to 150,000 clones, 13% were seen once, and the ten largest hold around 1.2%. The sequenced material came from central memory CD4+ T cells from blood. These receptors were obtained from a man younger than 35 with type 1 diabetes.

V and J are TRBV5-1 and TRBJ1-2; D is possibly TRBD1 (5 bases). The V end was cut by 0 bases, the J end by 8 bases, with 11 bases between. This CDR3 is built from 13 residues. Germline loops: CDR1 SGHRS, CDR2 YFSETQ. As DNA, the CDR3 is TGCGCCAGCAGCTTGGAGGCAGGGCTCGGCTACACCTTC. Protein product: CASSLEAGLGYTF.

The table lists this clone with a count of one. The chain is built from TRBV7-7 and TRBJ1-1; D ambiguous. Trimming took 5 bases from V and 3 from J, leaving 13 bases between them. CDR1 is SSHAT and CDR2 is FNYEAQ in the germline V gene (reference sequence). The CDR3 covers 14 residues. The CDR3 protein is CASSPLGRDTEAFF. CDR3 nucleotide sequence: TGTGCCAGCAGCCCTCTCGGGCGCGACACTGAAGCTTTCTTT.

In its sample, this clone was seen a few times. V gene TRBV1 combines with J gene TRBJ2-7. TRBV1 is reported as a pseudogene. This CDR3 is 12 amino acids long. The CDR3 reads CTSSGGAWEQYF. CDR3 nucleotides: TGCACCAGCAGCGGGGGTGCGTGGGAGCAGTACTTC.

This clone was counted a single time. The rearrangement uses TRBV18 and TRBJ2-3, with 9 bases lining up with TRBD1. Germline CDR1 is KGHSH and CDR2 is LQKENI. V shed 3 bases, J shed 5 bases, and the junction held 6 bases outside the gene matches. The CDR3 runs to 15 residues. The CDR3 protein is CASSPGTGSGDTQYF. CDR3 nucleotides: TGTGCCAGCTCACCCGGGACAGGGTCAGGAGATACGCAGTATTTT.

V gene TRBV9 combines with J gene TRBJ1-4; 9 bases line up with TRBD1. CDR1 SGDLS and CDR2 YYNGEE come from the germline V gene. This CDR3 region has 15 residues. With 4 bases clipped from V and 7 bases from J, the junction kept 8 bases outside the gene matches. The CDR3, as DNA: TGTGCCAGCAGCCCCAGGGGACAGGGTGTTGAAAAACTGTTTTTT. Translated, it gives CASSPRGQGVEKLFF.

About this clone: Just one base apart from a much larger clone, this may be a read error. Other nucleotide sequences from this sample produce the same CDR3. This sequence joins TRBV6-1 and TRBJ2-2; D gene ambiguous. Trimming pared 2 bases from V and 6 bases from J, leaving 16 bases between. CDR1 MNHNS and CDR2 SASEGT come from the germline V gene. CDR3 size: 16 residues. The CDR3 coding sequence is TGTGCCAGCAGTGAACAAGTGACCGGGCTGCCCGGGGAGCTGTTTTTT. Translating gives CASSEQVTGLPGELFF.

The rearrangement uses TRBV6-6 and TRBJ2-3, with a weak D call TRBD2 (5 bases). This CDR3 is 16 amino acids long. The germline V and J ends were trimmed by 5 bases and 1 base, with 16 bases remaining between them. Germline CDR1 is MNHNY and CDR2 is SVGAGI (reference sequence). CDR3 region: CASSPLTGIRTDTQYF. The CDR3 region has the DNA TGTGCCAGCAGTCCTCTGACCGGGATCCGCACAGATACGCAGTATTTT.

The chain employs TRBV27 and TRBJ1-1; 9 positions match TRBD1. The germline V gene has CDR1 MNHEY and CDR2 SMNVEV (reference sequence). The V segment lost 4 bases and the J segment 4 bases; nucleotides outside the gene matches: 10. The CDR3 is 16 amino acids. The CDR3 region has the DNA TGTGCCAGCAGTTCCGGGACAGGGAGGAACGGCACTGAAGCTTTCTTT. This encodes CASSSGTGRNGTEAFF.

The table lists this clone with a few counts. The chain carries TRBV9 and TRBJ1-5; the D is unclear. CDR1 is SGDLS and CDR2 is YYNGEE in the germline V gene. V lost 2 bases and J lost 3, with 12 bases in between. This CDR3 contains 15 residues. CDR3 sequence (DNA): TGTGCCAGCAGCGTTTCCTCCCAGGCCAATCAGCCCCAGCATTTT. It specifies CASSVSSQANQPQHF.

This clone has only a few counts. V is TRBV15 and J is TRBJ2-7; D could derive from TRBD1 or TRBD2 (5 bases each). The CDR3 runs to 15 residues. Between the trimmed V and J ends, which lost 4 bases and 0 bases, there was a span of 13 bases. Germline CDR1 and CDR2: LNHNV and YYDKDF (reference sequence). This CDR3 is CATSTLWGSSYEQYF. The DNA for the CDR3 is TGTGCCACCAGCACGCTATGGGGGTCCTCCTACGAGCAGTACTTC.

This clone was observed a few times. V gene TRBV7-9 combines with J gene TRBJ1-1; maybe TRBD1 (6 bases). Deletions cut 5 bases from V and 0 bases from J, with 10 bases between. The CDR3 runs 14 residues. The germline V gene has CDR1 SEHNR and CDR2 FQNEAQ (reference sequence). CDR3 amino acids: CASSPTGLNTEAFF. The CDR3, as DNA: TGTGCCAGCAGCCCGACAGGTTTGAACACTGAAGCTTTCTTT.

In this sample, this clone turned up a few times. The rearrangement links TRBV6-1 to TRBJ1-2; 8 nucleotides agree with TRBD1. CDR3 length: 13 amino acids. Trimming removed 7 bases from V and 7 bases from J; junction bases left unmatched: 8. Germline V gene lookup returns CDR1 MNHNS and CDR2 SASEGT. The CDR3 nucleotides read TGTGCCAGCAACCCCCAGGGGGCAGTTGGCTACACCTTC. Translating it yields CASNPQGAVGYTF.

This clone was counted many times. This chain connects TRBV27 to TRBJ2-1; 12 bases line up with TRBD1. After removal of 8 bases from V and 9 bases from J, the junction contained 11 bases not matched to a gene. The CDR3 is made up of 15 amino acids. Looked up from germline, CDR1 is MNHEY and CDR2 is SMNVEV (reference sequence). DNA of the CDR3: TGTGCCAGCGGACGAGGGGGACAGGGGGCAGGTGAGCAGTTCTTC. Amino acid sequence: CASGRGGQGAGEQFF.

A few counts support this clone. The chain carries TRBV19 and TRBJ2-3; D is undetermined. There are 14 residues in the CDR3. Trimming pared 3 bases from V and 6 bases from J, leaving 13 bases between. Germline lookup yields CDR1 LNHDA and CDR2 SQIVND (reference sequence). The CDR3 nucleotides are TGTGCCAGTAGTATGATCCGGTCCACTGATACGCAGTATTTT. Protein: CASSMIRSTDTQYF.

The chain has TRBV28 and TRBJ1-2; D remains ambiguous. The CDR3 loop spans 11 amino acids. Trimming took off 2 bases at V and 8 bases at J, with 6 bases between the two ends. Looked up from germline, CDR1 is MDHEN and CDR2 is SYDVKM. The CDR3 region has the DNA TGTGCCAGCAGTTTAGGGTTCGGCTACACCTTC. Residues: CASSLGFGYTF.

The chain's CDR3 is CASSYGALAGDQPQHF. CDR3 sequence (DNA): TGTGCCAGCAGTTACGGCGCTCTGGCAGGGGATCAGCCCCAGCATTTT. The V and J genes are TRBV6-6 and TRBJ1-5; tentative D call: TRBD1 (6 bases). CDR3 size: 16 residues. Looked up from germline, CDR1 is MNHNY and CDR2 is SVGAGI (reference sequence). Trimming took off 2 bases at V and 5 bases at J, with 16 bases between the two ends.

V gene TRBV6-1 combines with J gene TRBJ2-5, with D tentatively TRBD1 (5 bases). The germline V and J ends were trimmed by 1 base and 9 bases, with 12 bases remaining between them. CDR1 and CDR2 (germline): MNHNS, SASEGT. This CDR3 has 13 residues. The CDR3 bases are TGTGCCAGCAGTGAAGGGCAGGCCAGGGCCCAGTACTTC. The encoded protein is CASSEGQARAQYF.

V gene TRBV30 combines with J gene TRBJ1-3; TRBD1 aligns across 7 bases. The CDR3 is 14 residues long. Germline CDR1 reads GTSNPN; CDR2 reads SVGIG (reference sequence). Losses at the gene ends were 3 bases for V and 0 bases for J; bases not matched to a gene: 2. This CDR3 is CAWRRDSSGNTIYF. CDR3 DNA sequence: TGTGCCTGGAGGAGGGACAGCTCTGGAAACACCATATATTTT.